The clone carrying this T cell receptor (beta chain) is judged large. Its target is not known. The CDR3 has 12 amino acids. Trimming took 3 bases from V and 9 from J, leaving 11 bases between them. Broader study findings: Tumor memory CD4+ T cell TCR gene usage clustered with blood and lymph node memory CD4+ cells and lymph node naive CD4+ cells. Tumor Tregs overlapped most with tumor, then blood, naive CD4+ cells. Under 2.4% of tumor Treg sequences matched blood Tregs or memory cells.

Amplification of TRBV12-4/TRBJ1-2 clonotypes used adaptor-ligated barcode primers. TCRdb re-called the multiplex PCR reads through MiXCR, storing one row per CDR3 protein. The data show about 810 distinct CDR3 sequences, around 13% seen once. The receptor was derived from a female donor with breast cancer. The chain combines TRBV12-3 or TRBV12-4 with TRBJ1-2; D gene uncertain. Sequenced material: naive CD4+ T cells sorted from blood. Subset reported: naive CD4+ T cells, CD4+CD45RA+CD25-. The CDR3 DNA is TGTGCCAGCAGTTTGGCAGGAGTCAGCTACACCTTC. It yields the protein CASSLAGVSYTF.